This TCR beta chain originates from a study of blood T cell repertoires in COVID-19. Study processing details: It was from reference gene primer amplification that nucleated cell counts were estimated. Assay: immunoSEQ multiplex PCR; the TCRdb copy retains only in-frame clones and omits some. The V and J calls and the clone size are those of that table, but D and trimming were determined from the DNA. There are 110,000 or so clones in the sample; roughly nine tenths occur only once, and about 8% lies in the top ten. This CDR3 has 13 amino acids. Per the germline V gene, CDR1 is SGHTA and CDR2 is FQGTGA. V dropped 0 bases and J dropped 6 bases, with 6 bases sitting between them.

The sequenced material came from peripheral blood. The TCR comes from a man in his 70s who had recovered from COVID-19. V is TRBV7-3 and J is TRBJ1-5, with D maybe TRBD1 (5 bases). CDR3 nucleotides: TGTGCCAGCAGCTTAACCGGGGGTCAGCCCCAGCATTTT. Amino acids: CASSLTGGQPQHF. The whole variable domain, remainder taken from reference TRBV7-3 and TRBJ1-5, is GAGVSQTPSNKVTEKGKYVELRCDPISGHTALYWYRQSLGQGPEFLIYFQGTGAADDSGLPNDRFFAVRPEGSVSTLKIQRTERGDSAVYLCASSLTGGQPQHFGDGTRLSIL.